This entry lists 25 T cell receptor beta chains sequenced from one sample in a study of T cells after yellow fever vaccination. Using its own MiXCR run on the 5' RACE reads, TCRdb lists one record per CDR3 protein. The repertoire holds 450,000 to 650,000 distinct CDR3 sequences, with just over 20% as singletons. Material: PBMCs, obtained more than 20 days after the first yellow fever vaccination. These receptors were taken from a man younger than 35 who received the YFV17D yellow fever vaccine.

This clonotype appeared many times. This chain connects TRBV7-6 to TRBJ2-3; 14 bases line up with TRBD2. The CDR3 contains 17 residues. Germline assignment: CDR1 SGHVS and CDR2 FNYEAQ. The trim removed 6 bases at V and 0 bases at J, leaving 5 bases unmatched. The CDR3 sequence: CASSPGLAGDSTDTQYF. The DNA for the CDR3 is TGTGCCAGCAGTCCGGGACTAGCGGGAGATAGCACAGATACGCAGTATTTT. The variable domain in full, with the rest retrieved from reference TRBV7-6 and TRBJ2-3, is GAGVSQSPRYKVTKRGQDVALRCDPISGHVSLYWYRQALGQGPEFLTYFNYEAQQDKSGLPNDRFSAERPEGSISTLTIQRTEQRDSAMYRCASSPGLAGDSTDTQYFGPGTRLTVL.

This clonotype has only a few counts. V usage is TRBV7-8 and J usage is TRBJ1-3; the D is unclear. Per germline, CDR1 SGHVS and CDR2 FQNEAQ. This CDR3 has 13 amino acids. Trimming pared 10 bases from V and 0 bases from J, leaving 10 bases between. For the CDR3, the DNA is TGTGCCACCCGGGCGTCCTCTGGAAACACCATATATTTT. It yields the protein CATRASSGNTIYF.

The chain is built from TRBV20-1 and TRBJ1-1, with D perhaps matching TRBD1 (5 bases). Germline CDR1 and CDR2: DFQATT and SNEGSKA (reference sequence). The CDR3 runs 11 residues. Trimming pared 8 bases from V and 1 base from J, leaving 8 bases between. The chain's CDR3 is CSWRGNTEAFF. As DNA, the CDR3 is TGCAGTTGGAGGGGGAACACTGAAGCTTTCTTT.

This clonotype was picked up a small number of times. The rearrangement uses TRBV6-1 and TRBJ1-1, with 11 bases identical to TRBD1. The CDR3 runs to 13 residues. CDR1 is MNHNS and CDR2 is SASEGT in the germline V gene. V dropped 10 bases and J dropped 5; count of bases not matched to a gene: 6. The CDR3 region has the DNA TGTGCCACCGGGACAGGGGGAGGAACTGAAGCTTTCTTT. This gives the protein CATGTGGGTEAFF.

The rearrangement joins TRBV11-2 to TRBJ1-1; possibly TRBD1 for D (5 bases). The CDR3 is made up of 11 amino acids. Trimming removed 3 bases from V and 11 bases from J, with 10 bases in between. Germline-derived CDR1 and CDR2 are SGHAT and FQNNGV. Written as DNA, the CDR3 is TGTGCCAGCAGCTTCGGGGGGAGGGCTTTCTTT. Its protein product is CASSFGGRAFF.

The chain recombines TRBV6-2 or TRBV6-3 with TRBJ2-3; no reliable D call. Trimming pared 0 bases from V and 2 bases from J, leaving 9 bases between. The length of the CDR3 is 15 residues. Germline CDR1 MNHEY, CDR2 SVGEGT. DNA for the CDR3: TGTGCCAGCAGTTACTCCCTCTCGGTCACAGATACGCAGTATTTT. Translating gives CASSYSLSVTDTQYF.

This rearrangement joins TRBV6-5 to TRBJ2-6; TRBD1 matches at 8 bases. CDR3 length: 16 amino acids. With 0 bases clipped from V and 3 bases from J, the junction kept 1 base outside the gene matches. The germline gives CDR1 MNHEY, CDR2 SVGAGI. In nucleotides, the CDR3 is TGTGCCAGCAGTTACTCCAGGGGGCTTGGGGCCAACGTCCTGACTTTC. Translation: CASSYSRGLGANVLTF.

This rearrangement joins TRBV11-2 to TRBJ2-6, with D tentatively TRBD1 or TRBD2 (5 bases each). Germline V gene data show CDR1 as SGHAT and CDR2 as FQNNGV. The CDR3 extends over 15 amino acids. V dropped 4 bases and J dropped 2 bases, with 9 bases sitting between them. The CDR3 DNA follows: TGTGCCAGCAGCTGGGGACGGGCTGGGGCCAACGTCCTGACTTTC. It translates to CASSWGRAGANVLTF.

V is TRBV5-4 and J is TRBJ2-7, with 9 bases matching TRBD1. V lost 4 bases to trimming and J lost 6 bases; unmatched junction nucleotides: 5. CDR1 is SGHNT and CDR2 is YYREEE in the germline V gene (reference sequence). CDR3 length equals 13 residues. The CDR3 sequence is CASSHETGGEQYV. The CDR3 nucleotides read TGTGCCAGCAGCCACGAGACAGGGGGCGAGCAGTACGTC.

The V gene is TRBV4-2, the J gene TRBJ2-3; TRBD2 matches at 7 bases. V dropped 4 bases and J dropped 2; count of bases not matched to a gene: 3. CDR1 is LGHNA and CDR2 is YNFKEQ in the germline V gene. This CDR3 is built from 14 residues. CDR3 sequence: CASSRGGLTDTQYF. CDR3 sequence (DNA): TGTGCCAGCAGCCGGGGGGGACTCACAGATACGCAGTATTTT.

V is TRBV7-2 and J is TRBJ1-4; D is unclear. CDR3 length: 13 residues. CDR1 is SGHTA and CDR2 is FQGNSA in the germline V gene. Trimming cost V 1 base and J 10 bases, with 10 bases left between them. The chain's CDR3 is CASSLGLEGKLFF. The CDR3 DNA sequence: TGTGCCAGCAGCTTAGGGTTAGAGGGAAAACTGTTTTTT.

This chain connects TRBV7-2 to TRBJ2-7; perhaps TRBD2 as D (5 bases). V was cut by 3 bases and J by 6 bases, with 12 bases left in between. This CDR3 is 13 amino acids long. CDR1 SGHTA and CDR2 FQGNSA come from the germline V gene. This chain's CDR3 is CASSFAEAGEQYF. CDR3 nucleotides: TGTGCCAGCAGCTTCGCGGAGGCGGGCGAGCAGTACTTC.

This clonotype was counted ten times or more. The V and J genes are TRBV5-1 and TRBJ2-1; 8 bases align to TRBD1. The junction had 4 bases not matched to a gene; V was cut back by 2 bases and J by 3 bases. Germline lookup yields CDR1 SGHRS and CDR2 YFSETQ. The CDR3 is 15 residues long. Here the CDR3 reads CASSFGDRGYNEQFF. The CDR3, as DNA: TGCGCCAGCAGCTTTGGAGACAGGGGCTACAATGAGCAGTTCTTC.

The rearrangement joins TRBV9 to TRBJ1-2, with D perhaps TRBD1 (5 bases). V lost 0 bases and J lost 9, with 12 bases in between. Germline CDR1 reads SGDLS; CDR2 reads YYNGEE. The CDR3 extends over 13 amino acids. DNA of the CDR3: TGTGCCAGCAGCGTAGCGGAAGGGGCTAGCTACACCTTC. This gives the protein CASSVAEGASYTF. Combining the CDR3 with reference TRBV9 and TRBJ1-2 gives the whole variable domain DSGVTQTPKHLITATGQRVTLRCSPRSGDLSVYWYQQSLDQGLQFLIQYYNGEERAKGNILERFSAQQFPDLHSELNLSSLELGDSALYFCASSVAEGASYTFGSGTRLTVV.

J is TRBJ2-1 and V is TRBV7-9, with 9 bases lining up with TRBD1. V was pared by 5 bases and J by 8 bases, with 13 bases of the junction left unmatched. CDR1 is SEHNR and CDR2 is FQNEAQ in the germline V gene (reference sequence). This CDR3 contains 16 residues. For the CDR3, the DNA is TGTGCCAGCAGCCTTACGCGGGGACAGGGTAGCGATGAGCAGTTCTTC. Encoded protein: CASSLTRGQGSDEQFF. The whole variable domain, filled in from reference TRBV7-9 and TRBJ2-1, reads DTGVSQNPRHKITKRGQNVTFRCDPISEHNRLYWYRQTLGQGPEFLTYFQNEAQLEKSRLLSDRFSAERPKGSFSTLEIQRTEQGDSAMYLCASSLTRGQGSDEQFFGPGTRLTVL.

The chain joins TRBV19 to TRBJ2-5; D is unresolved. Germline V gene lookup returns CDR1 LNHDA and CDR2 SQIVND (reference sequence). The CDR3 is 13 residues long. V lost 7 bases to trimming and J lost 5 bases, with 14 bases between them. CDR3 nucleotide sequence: TGTGCCAGTAATGTCTGGGGTTGGGAGACCCAGTACTTC. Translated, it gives CASNVWGWETQYF.

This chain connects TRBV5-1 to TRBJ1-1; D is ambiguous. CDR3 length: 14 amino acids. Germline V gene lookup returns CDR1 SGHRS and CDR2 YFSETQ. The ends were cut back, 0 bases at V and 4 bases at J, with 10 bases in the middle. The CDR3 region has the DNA TGCGCCAGCAGCTTGGTCCGGGTGGGCACTGAAGCTTTCTTT. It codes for CASSLVRVGTEAFF. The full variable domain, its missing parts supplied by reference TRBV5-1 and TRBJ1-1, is KAGVTQTPRYLIKTRGQQVTLSCSPISGHRSVSWYQQTPGQGLQFLFEYFSETQRNKGNFPGRFSGRQFSNSRSEMNVSTLELGDSALYLCASSLVRVGTEAFFGQGTRLTVV.

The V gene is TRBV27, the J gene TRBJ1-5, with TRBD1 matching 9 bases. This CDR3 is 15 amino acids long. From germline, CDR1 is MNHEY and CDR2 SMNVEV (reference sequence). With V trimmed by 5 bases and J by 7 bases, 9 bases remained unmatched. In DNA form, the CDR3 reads TGTGCCAGCAGTCAAACAGGGGGCATTAAACAGCCCCAGCATTTT. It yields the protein CASSQTGGIKQPQHF.

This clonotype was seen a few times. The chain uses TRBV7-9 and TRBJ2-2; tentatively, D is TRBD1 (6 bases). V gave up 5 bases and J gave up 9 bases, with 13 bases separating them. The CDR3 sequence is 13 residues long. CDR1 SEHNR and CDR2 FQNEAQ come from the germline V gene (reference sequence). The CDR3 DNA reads TGTGCCAGCAGCGCGAAGGACAGTTGGGAGCTGTTTTTT. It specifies CASSAKDSWELFF.

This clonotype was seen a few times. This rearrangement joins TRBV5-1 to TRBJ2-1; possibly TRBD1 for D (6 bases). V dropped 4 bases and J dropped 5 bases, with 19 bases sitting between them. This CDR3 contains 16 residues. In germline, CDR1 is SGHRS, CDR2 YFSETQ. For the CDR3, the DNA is TGCGCCAGCAGCCTGCAACAGGGCATAGGCGACAATGAGCAGTTCTTC. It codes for CASSLQQGIGDNEQFF. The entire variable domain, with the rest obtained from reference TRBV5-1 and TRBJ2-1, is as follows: KAGVTQTPRYLIKTRGQQVTLSCSPISGHRSVSWYQQTPGQGLQFLFEYFSETQRNKGNFPGRFSGRQFSNSRSEMNVSTLELGDSALYLCASSLQQGIGDNEQFFGPGTRLTVL.

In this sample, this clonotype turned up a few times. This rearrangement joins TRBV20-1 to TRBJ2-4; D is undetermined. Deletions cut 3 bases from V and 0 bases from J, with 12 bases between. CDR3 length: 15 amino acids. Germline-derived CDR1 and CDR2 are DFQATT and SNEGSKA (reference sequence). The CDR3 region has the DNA TGCAGTGCTAGGTCTTGGCAGTTAGCCAAAAACATTCAGTACTTC. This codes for CSARSWQLAKNIQYF.

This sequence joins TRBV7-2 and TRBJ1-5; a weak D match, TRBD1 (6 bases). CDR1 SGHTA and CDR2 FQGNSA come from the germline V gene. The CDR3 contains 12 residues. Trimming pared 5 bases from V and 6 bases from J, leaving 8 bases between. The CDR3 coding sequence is TGTGCCAGCAGCCAGGGGAGTCAGCCCCAGCATTTT. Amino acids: CASSQGSQPQHF. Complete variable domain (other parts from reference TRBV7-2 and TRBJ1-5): GAGVSQSPSNKVTEKGKDVELRCDPISGHTALYWYRQSLGQGLEFLIYFQGNSAPDKSGLPSDRFSAERTGGSVSTLTIQRTQQEDSAVYLCASSQGSQPQHFGDGTRLSIL.

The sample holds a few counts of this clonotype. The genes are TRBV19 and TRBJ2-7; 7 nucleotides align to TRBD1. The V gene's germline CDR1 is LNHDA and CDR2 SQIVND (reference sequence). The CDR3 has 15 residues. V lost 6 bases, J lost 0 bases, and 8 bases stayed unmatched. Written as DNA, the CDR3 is TGTGCCAGTAGCCTACAGGGGCCTTTCTCCTACGAGCAGTACTTC. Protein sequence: CASSLQGPFSYEQYF.

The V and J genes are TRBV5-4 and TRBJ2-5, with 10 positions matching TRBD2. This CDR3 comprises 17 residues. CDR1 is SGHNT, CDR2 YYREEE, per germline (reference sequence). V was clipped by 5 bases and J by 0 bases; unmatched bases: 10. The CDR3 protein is CASSPGKLAGDQETQYF. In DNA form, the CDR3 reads TGTGCCAGCAGTCCGGGGAAGCTAGCGGGGGACCAAGAGACCCAGTACTTC. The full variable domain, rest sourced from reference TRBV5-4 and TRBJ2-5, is ETGVTQSPTHLIKTRGQQVTLRCSSQSGHNTVSWYQQALGQGPQFIFQYYREEENGRGNFPPRFSGLQFPNYSSELNVNALELDDSALYLCASSPGKLAGDQETQYFGPGTRLLVL.

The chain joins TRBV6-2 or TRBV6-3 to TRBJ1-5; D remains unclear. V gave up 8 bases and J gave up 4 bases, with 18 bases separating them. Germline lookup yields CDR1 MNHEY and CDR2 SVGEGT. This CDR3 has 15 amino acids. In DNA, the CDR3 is TGTGCCAGCGACCGCCAGATCGCTACAAATCAGCCCCAGCATTTT. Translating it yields CASDRQIATNQPQHF.